This TCR beta chain was found in a study of blood T cell repertoires in COVID-19. Study at large: From T cells, B-cell-depleted T cells, or PBMCs came the material, which was cDNA or gDNA.

Authors' processing steps: By means of reference gene primer amplification, nucleated cell counts were estimated. Here immunoSEQ multiplex PCR was the method, and the copy in TCRdb shows in-frame clones only, minus some. That table furnishes V, J and clone size, whereas the DNA furnished D and trimming. The table includes over 100,000 clones, 87% detected once. Trimming removed 2 bases from V and 4 bases from J; junction bases left unmatched: 8. Germline loops: CDR1 SEHNR, CDR2 FQNEAQ (reference sequence). The CDR3 runs to 17 residues. The sequencing sample was made of peripheral blood. This chain joins TRBV7-9 and TRBJ2-1, with 10 nucleotides matching TRBD2. The receptor comes from a man aged 45-65 years with acute or convalescent COVID-19. The CDR3 region has the DNA TGTGCCAGCAGCTTACCCTTCCCTAGCGGGGGTTACAATGAGCAGTTCTTC. It specifies CASSLPFPSGGYNEQFF.